The 24 T cell receptor beta chains in this list originate from one sample, sequenced in a study of T-cell reconstitution after alpha-beta-depleted transplantation in children. Unique molecular identifiers were incorporated during preparation of the TCRbeta library. MiXCR was run by TCRdb on the PCR reads, yielding one entry per CDR3 protein. The data hold 200,000 to 300,000 distinct CDR3 sequences, with roughly a quarter observed a single time. Here the sequenced sample was PBMCs, mostly from graft donor cells, taken 360 days after TCRalphabeta/CD19-depleted stem cell transplant. The receptor set was obtained from a female patient aged 2-10 years who had a stem cell transplant for congenital amegakaryocytic thrombocytopenia, so the T cells may come from the graft donor.

The V gene is TRBV12-3 or TRBV12-4, the J gene TRBJ2-2, with TRBD1 matching 7 bases. J lost 0 bases, V lost 6 bases, and 7 bases had no gene match. There are 16 residues in the CDR3. The CDR3 protein is CASSRRTGSNTGELFF. The CDR3 nucleotides read TGTGCCAGCAGCAGACGGACAGGATCGAACACCGGGGAGCTGTTTTTT.

The CDR3 bases are TGTGCCAGCAGAAAATGGAGTCTAAAGGACGGCTACGAGCAGTACTTC. Its translation is CASRKWSLKDGYEQYF. V and J are TRBV6-2 or TRBV6-3 and TRBJ2-7; D is undetermined. The CDR3 consists of 16 residues. Per the germline V gene, CDR1 is MNHEY and CDR2 is SVGEGT. V lost 6 bases to trimming and J lost 3 bases, with 21 bases between them.

In this sample, this clonotype turned up a few times. The chain recombines TRBV6-2 or TRBV6-3 with TRBJ1-1, with 8 bases that match TRBD1. CDR3 length equals 14 residues. Trimming at V came to 6 bases and at J to 1 base, leaving 4 bases not matched to a gene. Germline V gives CDR1 MNHEY, CDR2 SVGEGT. The chain's CDR3 is CASSRQGPNTEAFF. The CDR3 DNA sequence: TGTGCCAGCAGCCGACAGGGGCCGAACACTGAAGCTTTCTTT.

The V and J genes are TRBV7-2 and TRBJ2-1; weak D call: TRBD1 (6 bases). Per the germline V gene, CDR1 is SGHTA and CDR2 is FQGNSA. This CDR3 contains 17 residues. The V and J ends lost 5 bases and 0 bases respectively, with 17 bases between them. CDR3 DNA sequence: TGTGCCAGCAGCCTTAATGGGGGCCGAAGCTCCTACAATGAGCAGTTCTTC. This encodes CASSLNGGRSSYNEQFF.

The rearrangement joins TRBV12-3 or TRBV12-4 to TRBJ2-2, with D uncertain. V lost 6 bases to trimming and J lost 7 bases, with 18 bases between them. This CDR3 is built from 15 residues. The CDR3 loop reads CASSHYAKAGGELFF. CDR3 coding DNA: TGTGCCAGCAGCCATTACGCAAAGGCAGGCGGGGAGCTGTTTTTT.

This clonotype was found a few times. J is TRBJ2-2 and V is TRBV5-5, with D uncertain. Germline CDR1 is SGHKS and CDR2 is YYEKEE (reference sequence). The CDR3 extends over 14 amino acids. V was cut by 0 bases and J by 2 bases, with 5 bases left in between. Written as DNA, the CDR3 is TGTGCCAGCAGCTTGGACAGTAACACCGGGGAGCTGTTTTTT. Amino acids: CASSLDSNTGELFF. Full variable domain (outside the CDR3, taken from reference TRBV5-5 and TRBJ2-2): DAGVTQSPTHLIKTRGQQVTLRCSPISGHKSVSWYQQVLGQGPQFIFQYYEKEERGRGNFPDRFSARQFPNYSSELNVNALLLGDSALYLCASSLDSNTGELFFGEGSRLTVL.

The rearrangement joins TRBV11-2 to TRBJ2-3; D might be TRBD2 (5 bases). The CDR3 has 16 amino acids. Trimming took off 1 base at V and 2 bases at J, with 13 bases between the two ends. Germline V gives CDR1 SGHAT, CDR2 FQNNGV. The CDR3, as DNA: TGTGCCAGCAGCTTAGTCAGGCGGGTATCCACAGATACGCAGTATTTT. Translating it yields CASSLVRRVSTDTQYF.

V is TRBV3-1 and J is TRBJ2-3, with D possibly called TRBD1 or TRBD2 (6 bases each). CDR3 size: 14 residues. V lost 3 bases, J lost 3 bases, and 10 bases lay in between. Germline CDR1 LGHDT, CDR2 YNNKEL (reference sequence). The CDR3 DNA is TGTGCCAGCAGCCAGGGGGGCCGGACAGATACGCAGTATTTT. Amino acid sequence: CASSQGGRTDTQYF.

This clonotype was found once. J is TRBJ1-4 and V is TRBV12-3 or TRBV12-4; D uncertain. Trimming cost V 3 bases and J 0 bases, with 5 bases left between them. The CDR3 extends over 14 amino acids. CDR3 DNA sequence: TGTGCCAGCAGTTTCGAGTCAACTAATGAAAAACTGTTTTTT. Its translation: CASSFESTNEKLFF.

The chain couples TRBV4-1 to TRBJ2-1, with 15 bases fitting TRBD2. CDR1 is MGHRA, CDR2 YSYEKL, per germline. The CDR3 covers 21 residues. Germline trimming cut 1 base from V and 4 bases from J; bases unmatched to any gene: 14. CDR3 sequence: CASSQAPPGLAGGSRYNEQFF. In DNA, the CDR3 is TGCGCCAGCAGCCAAGCCCCACCGGGACTAGCGGGAGGATCACGGTACAATGAGCAGTTCTTC.

The chain uses TRBV6-1 and TRBJ2-2; D gene uncertain. This CDR3 is built from 14 residues. CDR1 and CDR2 (germline): MNHNS, SASEGT. V dropped 5 bases and J dropped 6 bases, with 13 bases sitting between them. This CDR3 reads CASSRRTRSGELFF. The CDR3 bases are TGTGCCAGCAGTCGAAGAACCAGGTCCGGGGAGCTGTTTTTT.

The chain links TRBV4-1 to TRBJ1-4, with D perhaps matching TRBD1 (5 bases). In germline, CDR1 is MGHRA, CDR2 YSYEKL. The CDR3 consists of 16 residues. V lost 3 bases, J lost 5 bases, and 16 bases lay in between. CDR3 nucleotides: TGCGCCAGCAGCCATCACAGGTTACGGGGGAATGAAAAACTGTTTTTT. Translation gives CASSHHRLRGNEKLFF.

The chain combines TRBV6-2 or TRBV6-3 with TRBJ2-1; TRBD2 matches at 8 bases. CDR1 and CDR2 (germline): MNHEY, SVGEGT. The junction had 7 bases not matched to a gene; V was cut back by 5 bases and J by 4 bases. This CDR3 is built from 15 residues. The CDR3 reads CASSHPSGLYNEQFF. The CDR3 nucleotides are TGTGCCAGCAGTCATCCTAGCGGGCTTTACAATGAGCAGTTCTTC.

The gene calls are TRBV20-1 and TRBJ2-3, with 7 bases matching TRBD1. Germline V gene lookup returns CDR1 DFQATT and CDR2 SNEGSKA (reference sequence). The V and J ends lost 7 bases and 2 bases, in that order; junction bases with no gene match: 3. There are 12 residues in the CDR3. Written as DNA, the CDR3 is TGCAGTGTTGGACAGGCCACAGATACGCAGTATTTT. This codes for CSVGQATDTQYF.

This rearrangement joins TRBV11-2 to TRBJ2-1; TRBD2 aligns across 13 bases. The germline CDR1 and CDR2 sequences are SGHAT and FQNNGV. This CDR3 comprises 18 residues. Germline trimming cut 5 bases from V and 9 bases from J; bases unmatched to any gene: 16. This CDR3 is CASSRPRTSGSWVREQFF. The DNA for the CDR3 is TGTGCCAGCAGCCGACCAAGGACTAGCGGGAGCTGGGTCCGTGAGCAGTTCTTC. Drawing the rest from reference TRBV11-2 and TRBJ2-1, the complete variable domain is EAGVAQSPRYKIIEKRQSVAFWCNPISGHATLYWYQQILGQGPKLLIQFQNNGVVDDSQLPKDRFSAERLKGVDSTLKIQPAKLEDSAVYLCASSRPRTSGSWVREQFFGPGTRLTVL.

This sequence joins TRBV4-3 and TRBJ2-7; 13 nucleotides align to TRBD2. Germline V CDR1 and CDR2: LGHNA, YSLEER. This CDR3 has 16 residues. The junction had 5 bases not matched to a gene; V was cut back by 1 base and J by 5 bases. CDR3 residues: CASSQGGLAGVHEQYF. CDR3 in DNA: TGCGCCAGCAGCCAAGGTGGACTAGCGGGAGTACACGAGCAGTACTTC.

This clonotype occurred a few times. The genes are TRBV10-3 and TRBJ2-7, with a weak D call TRBD1 (6 bases). The CDR3 has 16 amino acids. The germline V and J ends were trimmed by 4 bases and 1 base, with 17 bases remaining between them. Per the germline V gene, CDR1 is ENHRY and CDR2 is SYGVKD. CDR3 nucleotides: TGTGCCATCAGTGGTTACAGGGAAGTTGGATCCTACGAGCAGTACTTC. Translated, it gives CAISGYREVGSYEQYF.

This chain connects TRBV7-2 to TRBJ2-1; the match to TRBD1 covers 7 bases. The CDR3 spans 14 residues. J lost 10 bases, V lost 1 base, and 7 bases had no gene match. In germline, CDR1 is SGHTA, CDR2 FQGNSA. The CDR3 protein is CASSLERGLGEQFF. Here the CDR3 DNA reads TGTGCCAGCAGCTTAGAAAGGGGGCTAGGGGAGCAGTTCTTC.

This chain links TRBV29-1 with TRBJ1-2, with TRBD1 as a possible D gene (5 bases). Trimming left V 7 bases short and J 6 bases short, with 12 bases between. This CDR3 spans 11 amino acids. The germline gives CDR1 SQVTM, CDR2 ANQGSEA. The CDR3 here is CSAPRGDGYTF. As DNA, the CDR3 is TGCAGCGCCCCACGGGGGGATGGCTACACCTTC.

Remarks on this clonotype: Just one base apart from a much larger clone, this may be a read error. The chain has TRBV21-1 and TRBJ2-2; TRBD1 was called by the table and not checked on the DNA. TRBV21-1 counts as a pseudogene. The CDR3 extends over 15 amino acids. The CDR3, as DNA: TGTGCCAGCAGCAACGACAGGGAATGTGCCAGGGAGCTGTTTTTT. Its translation is CASSNDRECARELFF.

The gene calls are TRBV20-1 and TRBJ1-5; the D is unclear. This CDR3 spans 12 amino acids. Trimming cost V 1 base and J 3 bases, with 4 bases left between them. Germline V gene lookup returns CDR1 DFQATT and CDR2 SNEGSKA (reference sequence). The CDR3 region is CSARGNNQPQHF. In DNA form, the CDR3 reads TGCAGTGCTAGAGGGAACAATCAGCCCCAGCATTTT.

A few counts support this clonotype. The chain couples TRBV25-1 to TRBJ2-3, with a possible D match to TRBD1 (5 bases). CDR1 and CDR2 (germline): MGHDK, SYGVNS. The CDR3 covers 15 residues. V was pared by 2 bases and J by 2 bases, with 11 bases between. CDR3 region: CASSEPGHDTDTQYF. CDR3 coding DNA: TGTGCCAGCAGTGAACCAGGACACGACACAGATACGCAGTATTTT. The complete variable domain, with remaining parts taken from reference TRBV25-1 and TRBJ2-3, reads EADIYQTPRYLVIGTGKKITLECSQTMGHDKMYWYQQDPGMELHLIHYSYGVNSTEKGDLSSESTVSRIRTEHFPLTLESARPSHTSQYLCASSEPGHDTDTQYFGPGTRLTVL.

This clonotype appeared a single time. V gene TRBV20-1 combines with J gene TRBJ1-1, with D uncertain. The CDR3 has 13 residues. Germline V gene sequence: CDR1 DFQATT, CDR2 SNEGSKA (reference sequence). CDR3 in amino acids: CSSIQSVNTEAFF. DNA of the CDR3: TGCAGCAGCATACAGAGCGTGAACACTGAAGCTTTCTTT.

The gene calls are TRBV12-3 or TRBV12-4 and TRBJ2-3, with 7 bases that match TRBD1. With 7 bases clipped from V and 0 bases from J, the junction kept 7 bases outside the gene matches. The CDR3 is 15 residues long. The CDR3, as DNA: TGTGCCAGCACCACAGGGGTCCCTAGCACAGATACGCAGTATTTT. Protein product: CASTTGVPSTDTQYF.